The clone carrying this TCR beta chain was observed at least ten times. Its antigen is unknown. The record originates from a study of neurological immune-mediated disorders. Study-level points and caveats: None of the CDR3 amino acid sequences in expanded clones turned up in more than one subject, which points to private repertoires in all groups.

Between the trimmed V and J ends, which lost 0 bases and 3 bases, there was a span of 7 bases. The CDR3 has 14 residues. Germline values: CDR1 SGHDT, CDR2 YYEEEE. The cDNA came from 5'RACE with 10-nucleotide random UMIs. TCRdb re-analysed the 5' RACE reads in MiXCR, keeping a single row per CDR3 protein. The table includes 85,000 to 90,000 distinct CDR3 sequences, 3% to 4% detected once. What was sequenced was PBMCs. The sequence came from a woman in her forties or fifties with multiple sclerosis. The chain joins TRBV5-6 to TRBJ1-5; tentative D call: TRBD1 (5 bases). This CDR3 is CASSLAGNNQPQHF. CDR3 DNA: TGTGCCAGCAGCTTGGCAGGGAACAATCAGCCCCAGCATTTT.